This section outlines one TCR beta chain sequence together with its context. Antigen: not known. This entry comes from a study of graft-versus-host responses after intestinal transplantation. Deletions cut 0 bases from V and 4 bases from J, with 7 bases between. The CDR3 totals 14 residues. Germline CDR1 and CDR2: MGHRA and YSYEKL. The assay was immunoSEQ multiplex PCR, and TCRdb's table has in-frame clones only and misses some. This table holds tens of thousands of clones, 91% found once. This chain joins TRBV4-1 and TRBJ1-5; no firm D call. Sequencing used unstimulated CD4+ T cells sorted from spleen or lymph node cells, obtained before intestinal transplant. The receptor was derived from a human donor who received an intestinal transplant. In nucleotides, the CDR3 is TGCGCCAGCAGCCAAGATAGACTAAATCAGCCCCAGCATTTT. It yields the protein CASSQDRLNQPQHF.